This passage covers 19 T cell receptor beta chains from one sample sequenced in a study of cytomegalovirus exposure and HLA in healthy donors. A multiplex PCR was run with 60 Vbeta primers and 13 Jbeta primers. The assay was immunoSEQ multiplex PCR, and TCRdb's table has in-frame clones only and misses some. The sample contains 140,000 to 150,000 clones, approximately 80% of which appear only once. Sequencing input: PBMCs. These receptors originate from a man aged 35-49 years in good health and CMV-seronegative.

The V call is TRBV14, the J call TRBJ1-3; D gene unclear. The CDR3 has 14 amino acids. Trimming stripped 1 base from V and 7 bases from J, with 11 bases between. Germline V CDR1 and CDR2: SGHDN, FVKESK. The CDR3 here is CASSQVGRENTIYF. CDR3 DNA: TGTGCCAGCAGCCAAGTGGGCCGCGAGAACACCATATATTTT.

CDR3 in amino acids: CASSHPSGGHNEQFF. As DNA, the CDR3 is TGCGCCAGCTCTCATCCTAGCGGGGGCCACAATGAGCAGTTCTTC. The chain is built from TRBV10-2 and TRBJ2-1, with TRBD2 matching 10 bases. V was clipped by 8 bases and J by 5 bases; unmatched bases: 9. Germline values: CDR1 WSHSY, CDR2 SAAADI. The CDR3 consists of 15 residues.

The table lists this clone with a few counts. J is TRBJ2-7 and V is TRBV27, with 9 nucleotides matching TRBD1. Per germline, CDR1 MNHEY and CDR2 SMNVEV (reference sequence). V lost 5 bases, J lost 6 bases, and 11 bases stayed unmatched. The CDR3 runs 15 residues. The CDR3 region has the DNA TGTGCCAGCAGTCCATCGGGACAGGGATATCGCGAGCAGTACTTC. This sequence encodes CASSPSGQGYREQYF.

V is TRBV28 and J is TRBJ1-2; D gene uncertain. V was clipped by 4 bases and J by 4 bases, with 4 bases between them. CDR3 length equals 11 residues. CDR1 is MDHEN, CDR2 SYDVKM, per germline. CDR3 region: CASSSLYGYTF. The CDR3 bases are TGTGCCAGCAGTTCCCTCTATGGCTACACCTTC.

The rearrangement links TRBV30 to TRBJ1-5; the match to TRBD1 covers 7 bases. Germline V lookup: CDR1 GTSNPN, CDR2 SVGIG (reference sequence). J was trimmed by 0 bases and V by 2 bases; bases with no gene match: 4. The CDR3 has 15 amino acids. CDR3 sequence reads: CAWSQGQSSNQPQHF. CDR3 coding DNA: TGTGCCTGGAGTCAGGGACAGAGTAGCAATCAGCCCCAGCATTTT.

This clone was seen just once. The chain has TRBV2 and TRBJ2-7, with D possibly being TRBD2 (5 bases). The CDR3 sequence is 11 residues long. V lost 11 bases and J lost 6, with 14 bases in between. Germline V gene data show CDR1 as SNHLY and CDR2 as FYNNEI. The chain's CDR3 is CAGGGFGEQYF. The DNA for the CDR3 is TGTGCCGGAGGAGGATTTGGCGAGCAGTACTTC.

V gene TRBV6-5 combines with J gene TRBJ1-2; unclear D gene. The CDR3 consists of 15 residues. V shed 0 bases and J shed 1 base, with 9 bases lying between them. Per germline, CDR1 MNHEY and CDR2 SVGAGI. The CDR3: CASSYSNKFNYGYTF. Written as DNA, the CDR3 is TGTGCCAGCAGTTACTCGAACAAGTTTAACTATGGCTACACCTTC.

This clone was counted a single time. The rearrangement links TRBV9 to TRBJ1-6, with TRBD1 matching over 7 bases. V was clipped by 0 bases and J by 10 bases; unmatched bases: 4. CDR1 is SGDLS, CDR2 YYNGEE, per germline. This CDR3 is built from 14 residues. The CDR3 spells CASSVGQGESPLHF. The CDR3, as DNA: TGTGCCAGCAGCGTAGGTCAGGGGGAATCACCCCTCCACTTT.

In the case of this clone: Other DNA sequences in the sample encode the same CDR3. J is TRBJ1-5 and V is TRBV7-2; D not certain. CDR1 SGHTA and CDR2 FQGNSA come from the germline V gene. The CDR3 contains 13 residues. V was cut by 1 base and J by 4 bases, with 5 bases left in between. CDR3 in amino acids: CASSLGANQPQHF. The CDR3 DNA reads as TGTGCCAGCAGCTTAGGGGCAAATCAGCCCCAGCATTTT.

With regard to this clone: This same CDR3 is encoded by further DNA sequences in the sample. The genes are TRBV27 and TRBJ1-2; 7 bases map to TRBD1. The CDR3 has 13 residues. The V gene's germline CDR1 is MNHEY and CDR2 SMNVEV (reference sequence). The CDR3: CASQRTGNYGYTF. The CDR3 DNA reads as TGTGCTAGCCAGAGGACAGGAAACTATGGCTACACCTTC.

The genes are TRBV6-6 and TRBJ2-1, with D unclear. The germline V gene has CDR1 MNHNY and CDR2 SVGAGI (reference sequence). Trimming removed 2 bases at V and 10 bases at J, with 12 bases between. The CDR3 spans 13 residues. The CDR3 DNA is TGTGCCAGCAGTTACGACACCCTCCCCGAGCAGTTCTTC. This translates into CASSYDTLPEQFF.

The rearrangement uses TRBV7-3 and TRBJ2-1, with 12 nucleotides matching TRBD2. Per germline, CDR1 SGHTA and CDR2 FQGTGA. J lost 4 bases, V lost 6 bases, and 4 bases had no gene match. The CDR3 covers 15 residues. The CDR3 nucleotides are TGTGCCAGCAGGCCCACTAGCGGGGGGTACAATGAGCAGTTCTTC. Amino acid sequence: CASRPTSGGYNEQFF.

V usage is TRBV11-3 and J usage is TRBJ2-1; 10 nucleotides line up with TRBD2. The CDR3 extends over 17 amino acids. CDR1 is SGHNT, CDR2 YENEEA, per germline. Trimming removed 1 base from V and 6 bases from J; junction bases left unmatched: 9. This CDR3 reads CASSLGASGGVSNEQFF. Written as DNA, the CDR3 is TGTGCCAGCAGCTTAGGGGCTAGCGGGGGTGTGAGCAATGAGCAGTTCTTC.

This clone was observed a few times. The chain couples TRBV5-6 to TRBJ1-4; 9 positions agree with TRBD1. CDR1 is SGHDT and CDR2 is YYEEEE in the germline V gene. V lost 4 bases and J lost 2; bases outside the gene matches: 6. CDR3 length: 16 amino acids. CDR3: CASSLRQGGTNEKLFF. CDR3 coding DNA: TGTGCCAGCAGCCTTCGACAGGGGGGCACTAATGAAAAACTGTTTTTT. The full variable domain, completed using reference TRBV5-6 and TRBJ1-4, is DAGVTQSPTHLIKTRGQQVTLRCSPKSGHDTVSWYQQALGQGPQFIFQYYEEEERQRGNFPDRFSGHQFPNYSSELNVNALLLGDSALYLCASSLRQGGTNEKLFFGSGTQLSVL.

This clone was counted a single time. The chain joins TRBV6-5 to TRBJ1-3, with D maybe TRBD1 (5 bases). The ends were cut back, 8 bases at V and 2 bases at J, with 10 bases in the middle. CDR1 and CDR2 from the germline V gene are MNHEY and SVGAGI. CDR3 size: 13 residues. The DNA of the CDR3 is TGTGCCAGCGGACCCAGGGCTGGAAACACCATATATTTT. This codes for CASGPRAGNTIYF.

This clone has a handful of counts. V usage is TRBV9 and J usage is TRBJ2-5; TRBD1 is a possible D gene (6 bases). The CDR3 totals 15 residues. Germline V lookup: CDR1 SGDLS, CDR2 YYNGEE. The germline V and J ends were trimmed by 4 bases and 11 bases, with 24 bases remaining between them. The CDR3 coding sequence is TGTGCCAGCAGCCCAGACCTCAGGGGAGCAGGAGAGCAGTACTTC. It encodes CASSPDLRGAGEQYF. Filled out from reference TRBV9 and TRBJ2-5, the complete variable domain reads DSGVTQTPKHLITATGQRVTLRCSPRSGDLSVYWYQQSLDQGLQFLIQYYNGEERAKGNILERFSAQQFPDLHSELNLSSLELGDSALYFCASSPDLRGAGEQYFGPGTRLLVL.

V gene TRBV9 combines with J gene TRBJ2-4; D possibly corresponds to TRBD2 (7 bases). The CDR3 runs to 15 residues. Deletions cut 0 bases from V and 7 bases from J, with 14 bases between. From germline, CDR1 is SGDLS and CDR2 YYNGEE. The CDR3 bases are TGTGCCAGCAGCGTAGGAGGGGGGGGGCGTAACATTCAGTACTTC. It encodes CASSVGGGGRNIQYF.

This chain uses TRBV6-6 with TRBJ2-7, with TRBD1 matching 7 bases. V dropped 8 bases and J dropped 0; count of bases not matched to a gene: 13. This CDR3 comprises 16 residues. Germline loops: CDR1 MNHNY, CDR2 SVGAGI (reference sequence). The CDR3: CASHPSRGRSSYEQYF. CDR3 nucleotide sequence: TGTGCCAGCCATCCCTCTAGGGGGCGAAGCTCCTACGAGCAGTACTTC.

The chain joins TRBV19 to TRBJ1-3, with a possible D match to TRBD1 (5 bases). The CDR3 extends over 14 amino acids. Per germline, CDR1 LNHDA and CDR2 SQIVND (reference sequence). Deletions cut 6 bases from V and 0 bases from J, with 9 bases between. In nucleotides, the CDR3 is TGTGCCAGTAGCGGGACTCCCTCTGGAAACACCATATATTTT. This translates into CASSGTPSGNTIYF.